The 10 T cell receptor beta chains listed next were all sequenced from one sample in a study of blood T cell repertoires in COVID-19 (dated by TCRdb to 2020 to 2022). Receptor libraries were prepared by the immunoSEQ multiplex PCR assay. Imported from immuneACCESS, the table was reduced by TCRdb to in-frame sequences with V and J called. These copies leave out some clones; in studies compared against another copy, an unresolved V gene accounts for under half, and the cause of the remainder is not known. A total of approximately 200,000 clones appear in this sample, nearly 90% of them only once. 9.5% to 14% of the sample is taken by the ten largest. Sequencing was carried out using PBMCs or T cells enriched from blood (not recorded which). These receptors were taken from a man younger than 45 who had recovered from COVID-19.

The chain employs TRBV24-1 and TRBJ2-7, with TRBD1 identical over 9 bases. CDR3 size: 13 residues. Germline trimming cut 6 bases from V and 9 bases from J; bases unmatched to any gene: 8. Germline loops: CDR1 KGHDR, CDR2 SFDVKD. The CDR3 coding sequence is TGTGCCACCAGTCCGGGACAGGGTACTTCGCAGTACTTC. It yields the protein CATSPGQGTSQYF.

The CDR3 protein is CASTAAGGAGNTIYF. In DNA, the CDR3 is TGTGCCAGCACCGCGGCGGGCGGTGCTGGAAACACCATATATTTT. The chain couples TRBV9 to TRBJ1-3; D not resolved. Germline V lookup: CDR1 SGDLS, CDR2 YYNGEE. CDR3 length: 15 amino acids. V shed 6 bases and J shed 2 bases, with 15 bases lying between them.

This chain joins TRBV12-3 or TRBV12-4 and TRBJ1-1; no clear D. CDR3 size: 13 residues. With 2 bases removed from V and 6 bases from J, the gap between germline ends came to 10 bases. CDR3 protein: CASSLRGLSEAFF. The CDR3 DNA reads TGTGCCAGCAGTTTAAGAGGGTTGTCTGAAGCTTTCTTT.

The chain combines TRBV7-3 with TRBJ1-2, with a possible D match to TRBD1 (5 bases). This CDR3 has 15 residues. V was pared by 2 bases and J by 8 bases, with 18 bases between. Germline CDR1 reads SGHTA; CDR2 reads FQGTGA. The CDR3 protein is CASSLSQGGLGGYTF. The CDR3, as DNA: TGTGCCAGCAGCTTATCGCAGGGTGGTTTAGGCGGCTACACCTTC.

This clone was observed once. The chain recombines TRBV10-3 with TRBJ2-6; TRBD1 might be the D (5 bases). The CDR3 runs 13 residues. V lost 10 bases and J lost 4, with 11 bases in between. CDR1 is ENHRY, CDR2 SYGVKD, per germline. The CDR3 loop is CATAGSGANVLTF. The CDR3 DNA follows: TGTGCCACCGCAGGGTCCGGGGCCAACGTCCTGACTTTC.

Written as DNA, the CDR3 is TGTGCCAGCAGTGCAACCACAGGGCTTCATGAAGCTTTCTTT. It encodes CASSATTGLHEAFF. V usage is TRBV28 and J usage is TRBJ1-1; perhaps TRBD1 as D (6 bases). The CDR3 consists of 14 residues. CDR1 is MDHEN and CDR2 is SYDVKM in the germline V gene. Trimming removed 5 bases at V and 7 bases at J, with 17 bases between. Full variable domain (missing parts from reference TRBV28 and TRBJ1-1): DVKVTQSSRYLVKRTGEKVFLECVQDMDHENMFWYRQDPGLGLRLIYFSYDVKMKEKGDIPEGYSVSREKKERFSLILESASTNQTSMYLCASSATTGLHEAFFGQGTRLTVV.

The V call is TRBV12-3 or TRBV12-4, the J call TRBJ1-1, with no clear D. The V end lost 2 bases, the J end lost 1 base, and 5 bases lay between the germline ends. The CDR3 spans 13 residues. The CDR3: CASSLMANTEAFF. The CDR3 coding sequence is TGTGCCAGCAGTTTAATGGCGAACACTGAAGCTTTCTTT.

V and J are TRBV30 and TRBJ2-1, with a weak D call TRBD2 (6 bases). V was shortened by 2 bases and J by 7 bases, with 9 bases between the two germline ends. CDR1 and CDR2 (germline): GTSNPN, SVGIG (reference sequence). This CDR3 has 12 residues. The CDR3 protein is CAWSPRGNEQFF. The CDR3 DNA reads TGTGCCTGGAGTCCGCGGGGAAATGAGCAGTTCTTC.

The chain combines TRBV28 with TRBJ2-7; no firm D call. V lost 6 bases and J lost 1, with 7 bases in between. In germline, CDR1 is MDHEN, CDR2 SYDVKM. CDR3 length: 12 residues. This CDR3 is CASSRASYEQYF. The DNA of the CDR3 is TGTGCCAGCAGCCGCGCTTCCTACGAGCAGTACTTC. The full variable domain, its missing parts supplied by reference TRBV28 and TRBJ2-7, is DVKVTQSSRYLVKRTGEKVFLECVQDMDHENMFWYRQDPGLGLRLIYFSYDVKMKEKGDIPEGYSVSREKKERFSLILESASTNQTSMYLCASSRASYEQYFGPGTRLTVT.

The chain carries TRBV7-9 and TRBJ2-5; 7 bases line up with TRBD1. CDR3 length: 16 residues. The junction had 10 bases not matched to a gene; V was cut back by 5 bases and J by 1 base. Germline CDR1 and CDR2: SEHNR and FQNEAQ (reference sequence). The CDR3 protein is CASSRPLDRAQETQYF. The CDR3 coding sequence is TGTGCCAGCAGCCGCCCCCTAGACAGGGCCCAAGAGACCCAGTACTTC. The entire variable domain, with the rest obtained from reference TRBV7-9 and TRBJ2-5, is as follows: DTGVSQNPRHKITKRGQNVTFRCDPISEHNRLYWYRQTLGQGPEFLTYFQNEAQLEKSRLLSDRFSAERPKGSFSTLEIQRTEQGDSAMYLCASSRPLDRAQETQYFGPGTRLLVL.